Shown below are 9 T cell receptor beta chains from a single sample sequenced in a study of identical twins. TCRdb recomputed calls from the 5' RACE reads with MiXCR, one row per CDR3 protein. The table records under 1 million distinct CDR3 sequences, 9% to 15% of them present only once. These same data were also listed under a study on yellow fever vaccine responses in identical twins.

Specimen: PBMCs. These receptors were taken from a woman younger than 35 in good health.

V and J are TRBV7-8 and TRBJ2-7, with D perhaps being TRBD1 or TRBD2 (6 bases each). Trimming pared 1 base from V and 6 bases from J, leaving 13 bases between. This CDR3 spans 14 amino acids. Germline assignment: CDR1 SGHVS and CDR2 FQNEAQ. The chain's CDR3 is CASSLGGAMGEQYF. The CDR3 nucleotides are TGTGCCAGCAGCTTAGGGGGGGCGATGGGCGAGCAGTACTTC.

This chain uses TRBV6-4 with TRBJ1-6; TRBD1 matches 7 bases. CDR3 length equals 13 residues. Germline V gives CDR1 MRHNA, CDR2 SNTAGT. The ends lost 8 bases at V and 4 bases at J; junction bases unmatched: 2. As DNA, the CDR3 is TGTGCCAGCCAGGGGGATTATAATTCACCCCTCCACTTT. Translated: CASQGDYNSPLHF.

The sample holds a few counts of this clonotype. This rearrangement joins TRBV27 to TRBJ2-7, with TRBD2 identical over 9 bases. The CDR3 has 15 residues. V trimming: 1 base; J trimming: 7 bases; junction bases outside the gene matches: 8. The germline CDR1 and CDR2 sequences are MNHEY and SMNVEV (reference sequence). CDR3: CASSLYAGGALEQYF. CDR3 coding DNA: TGTGCCAGCAGTTTATATGCGGGAGGGGCCCTGGAGCAGTACTTC.

The V and J genes are TRBV11-2 and TRBJ2-2, with D tentatively TRBD1 or TRBD2 (5 bases each). This CDR3 is 17 amino acids long. V gave up 2 bases and J gave up 1 base, with 14 bases separating them. Germline V gene lookup returns CDR1 SGHAT and CDR2 FQNNGV. CDR3 residues: CASSLWVGAQNTGELFF. CDR3 nucleotide sequence: TGTGCCAGCAGCTTATGGGTCGGGGCACAGAACACCGGGGAGCTGTTTTTT. The entire variable domain, with the rest obtained from reference TRBV11-2 and TRBJ2-2, is as follows: EAGVAQSPRYKIIEKRQSVAFWCNPISGHATLYWYQQILGQGPKLLIQFQNNGVVDDSQLPKDRFSAERLKGVDSTLKIQPAKLEDSAVYLCASSLWVGAQNTGELFFGEGSRLTVL.

This clonotype was observed at least ten times. This chain links TRBV20-1 with TRBJ2-7; D is unresolved. The V end was cut by 1 base, the J end by 4 bases, with 5 bases between. This CDR3 has 11 residues. Germline-derived CDR1 and CDR2 are DFQATT and SNEGSKA (reference sequence). The CDR3 DNA follows: TGCAGTGCTAGAGGACCTTACGAGCAGTACTTC. This codes for CSARGPYEQYF.

In its sample, this clonotype was seen a few times. The DNA for the CDR3 is TGTGCCAGCAGTAGGATCACAGGGTTTGGCGGGGAGCTGTTTTTT. Amino acid sequence: CASSRITGFGGELFF. The chain is built from TRBV28 and TRBJ2-2, with a weak D call TRBD1 (6 bases). CDR1 and CDR2 (germline): MDHEN, SYDVKM. Between the trimmed V and J ends, which lost 5 bases and 7 bases, there was a span of 17 bases. There are 15 residues in the CDR3.

The sample holds many counts of this clonotype. The V call is TRBV4-1, the J call TRBJ1-1, with D tentatively TRBD1 (6 bases). Per germline, CDR1 MGHRA and CDR2 YSYEKL. V was cut by 5 bases and J by 0 bases, with 10 bases left in between. The CDR3 spans 14 residues. The CDR3 DNA is TGCGCCAGCAGCTGGGGGGACATGAACACTGAAGCTTTCTTT. Its protein product is CASSWGDMNTEAFF.

The rearrangement joins TRBV20-1 to TRBJ1-3; possibly TRBD1 for D (5 bases). Germline V CDR1 and CDR2: DFQATT, SNEGSKA (reference sequence). Trimming took 7 bases from V and 0 from J, leaving 10 bases between them. This CDR3 contains 13 residues. The CDR3 nucleotides are TGCAGTGGAAGGGGCAACTCTGGAAACACCATATATTTT. It translates to CSGRGNSGNTIYF.

The V call is TRBV18, the J call TRBJ2-1; D tentatively reads TRBD1 or TRBD2 (5 bases each). Germline V gene sequence: CDR1 KGHSH, CDR2 LQKENI. This CDR3 contains 13 residues. Trimming cost V 5 bases and J 5 bases, with 10 bases left between them. This CDR3 reads CASSSGRNNEQFF. DNA of the CDR3: TGTGCCAGCTCATCGGGGCGGAACAATGAGCAGTTCTTC.